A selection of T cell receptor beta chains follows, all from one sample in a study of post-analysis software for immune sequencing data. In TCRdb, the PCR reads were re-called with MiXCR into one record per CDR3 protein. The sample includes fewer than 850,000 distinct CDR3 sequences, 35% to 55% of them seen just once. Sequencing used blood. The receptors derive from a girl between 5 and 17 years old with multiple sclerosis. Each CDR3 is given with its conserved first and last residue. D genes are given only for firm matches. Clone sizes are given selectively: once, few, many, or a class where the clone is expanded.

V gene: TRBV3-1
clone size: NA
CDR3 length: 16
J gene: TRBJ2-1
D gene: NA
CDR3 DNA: TGTGCCAGCAGCGTTGGGGGCGGGAACTCCTACAATGAGCAGTTCTTC
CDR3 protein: CASSVGGGNSYNEQFF

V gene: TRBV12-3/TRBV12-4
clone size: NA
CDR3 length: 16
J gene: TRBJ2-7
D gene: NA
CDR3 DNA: TGTGCCAGCAGTCTAAAGGTCGGGACATTCTTCTACGAGCAGTACTTC
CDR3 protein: CASSLKVGTFFYEQYF

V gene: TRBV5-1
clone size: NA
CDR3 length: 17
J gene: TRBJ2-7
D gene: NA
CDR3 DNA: TGCGCCAGCAGCTTGTTAACCGGGGGGACACCTACCTACGAGCAGTACTTC
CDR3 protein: CASSLLTGGTPTYEQYF

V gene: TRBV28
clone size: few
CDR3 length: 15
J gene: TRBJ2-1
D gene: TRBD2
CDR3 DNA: TGTGCCAGCAGTTTGAGGGGACTATCCTACAATGAGCAGTTCTTC
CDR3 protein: CASSLRGLSYNEQFF

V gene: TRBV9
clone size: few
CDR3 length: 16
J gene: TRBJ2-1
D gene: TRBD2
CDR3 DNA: TGTGCCAGCAGCCCCCGACTAGCCAGCGCCTACAATGAGCAGTTCTTC
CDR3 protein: CASSPRLASAYNEQFF

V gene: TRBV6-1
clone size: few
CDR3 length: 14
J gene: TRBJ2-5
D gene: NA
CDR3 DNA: TGTGCCAGCAGTGAAGTGGCAGGGGGGGAGACCCAGTACTTC
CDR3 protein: CASSEVAGGETQYF

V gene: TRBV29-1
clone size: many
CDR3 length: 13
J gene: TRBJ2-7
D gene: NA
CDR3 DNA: TGCAGCGTTGGGACCTCTAGCTCCTACGAGCAGTACTTC
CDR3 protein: CSVGTSSSYEQYF

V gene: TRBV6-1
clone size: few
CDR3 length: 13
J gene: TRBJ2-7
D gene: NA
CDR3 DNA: TGTGCCAGCAGCCGGGACGGGGTCTACGAGCAGTACTTC
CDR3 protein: CASSRDGVYEQYF

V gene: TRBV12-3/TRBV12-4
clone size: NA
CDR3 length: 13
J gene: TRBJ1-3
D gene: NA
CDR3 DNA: TGTGCCACCCTGGGGACACTTGGAAACACCATATATTTT
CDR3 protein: CATLGTLGNTIYF

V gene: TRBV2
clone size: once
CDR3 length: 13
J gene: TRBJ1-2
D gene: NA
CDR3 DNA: TGTGCCAGCGAAGGCAAAACGGTGGGTGGCTACACCTTC
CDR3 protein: CASEGKTVGGYTF

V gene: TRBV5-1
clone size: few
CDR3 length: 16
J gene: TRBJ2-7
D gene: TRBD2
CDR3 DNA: TGCGCCAGCGCCGGGGGGTTCGGTTTCACTCCCTACGAGCAGTACTTC
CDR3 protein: CASAGGFGFTPYEQYF

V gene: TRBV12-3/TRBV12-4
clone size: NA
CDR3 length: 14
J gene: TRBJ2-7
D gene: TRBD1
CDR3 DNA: TGTGCCAACAGCCAACAGGGGGTGATTCACGAGCAGTACTTC
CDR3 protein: CANSQQGVIHEQYF

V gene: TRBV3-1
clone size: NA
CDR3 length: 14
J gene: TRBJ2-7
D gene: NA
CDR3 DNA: TGTGCCAGCAGCCAAGACAGGGGATACTACGAGCAGTACTTC
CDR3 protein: CASSQDRGYYEQYF

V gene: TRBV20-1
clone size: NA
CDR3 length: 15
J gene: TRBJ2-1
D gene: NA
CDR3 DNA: TGCAGTGCTAGAGGGGTGGGGGCCCCCACCTACGAGCAGTTCTTC
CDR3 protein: CSARGVGAPTYEQFF

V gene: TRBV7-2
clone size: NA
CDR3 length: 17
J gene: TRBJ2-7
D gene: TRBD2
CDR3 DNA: TGTGCCAGCAGCTTGGGGCTAGCGGGAGGGCCGGCGGACGAGCAGTACTTC
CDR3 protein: CASSLGLAGGPADEQYF

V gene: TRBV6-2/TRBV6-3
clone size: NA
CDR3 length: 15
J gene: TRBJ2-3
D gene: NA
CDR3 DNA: TGTGCCAGCAGTTACGGACAGAGCACGACAGATACGCAGTATTTT
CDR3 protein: CASSYGQSTTDTQYF

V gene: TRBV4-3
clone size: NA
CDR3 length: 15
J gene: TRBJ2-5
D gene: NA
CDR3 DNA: TGCGCCAGCAGCCAAGGGCTCTGGACCGGCGAGACCCAGTACTTC
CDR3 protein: CASSQGLWTGETQYF

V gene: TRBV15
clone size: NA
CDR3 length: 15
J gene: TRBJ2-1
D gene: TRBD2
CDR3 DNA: TGTGCCACCAGCAGAGCACTAGCGGGAGTTTTAGAGCAGTTCTTC
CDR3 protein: CATSRALAGVLEQFF

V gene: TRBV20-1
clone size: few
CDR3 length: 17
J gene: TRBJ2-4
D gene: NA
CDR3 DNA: TGCAGTACCACAAGTTTATTCGGGACCCTAGCCAAAAACATTCAGTACTTC
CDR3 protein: CSTTSLFGTLAKNIQYF

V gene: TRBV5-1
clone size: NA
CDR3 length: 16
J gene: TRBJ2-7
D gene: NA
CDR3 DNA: TGCGCCAGCAGCTTGTGGTTTCTGAACAGGGACTACGAGCAGTACTTC
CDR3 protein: CASSLWFLNRDYEQYF

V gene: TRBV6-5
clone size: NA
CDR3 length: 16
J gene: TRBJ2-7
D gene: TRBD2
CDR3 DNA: TGTGCCAGCAGTTCTACCTCTAGCGGGAGCTCCTACGAGCAGTACTTC
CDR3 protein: CASSSTSSGSSYEQYF

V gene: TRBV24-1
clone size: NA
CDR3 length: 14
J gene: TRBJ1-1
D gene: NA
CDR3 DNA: TGTGCCACCAGGAGTGCCCTCCGGAACACTGAAGCTTTCTTT
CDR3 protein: CATRSALRNTEAFF

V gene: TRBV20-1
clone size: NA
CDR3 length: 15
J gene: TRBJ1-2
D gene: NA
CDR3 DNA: TGCAGTGCTTTGCCACGGGACCGTGCTAACTATGGCTACACCTTC
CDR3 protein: CSALPRDRANYGYTF

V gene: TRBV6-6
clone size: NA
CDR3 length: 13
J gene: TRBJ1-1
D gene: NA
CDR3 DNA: TGTGCCAGCCCCGCTGTCGAGGGGACTGAAGCTTTCTTT
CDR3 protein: CASPAVEGTEAFF

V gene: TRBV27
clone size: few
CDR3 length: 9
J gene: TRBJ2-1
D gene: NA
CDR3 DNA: TGTGCCAGAGACAATGAGCAGTTCTTC
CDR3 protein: CARDNEQFF

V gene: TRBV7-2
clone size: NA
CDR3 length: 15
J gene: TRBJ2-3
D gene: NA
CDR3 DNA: TGTGCCAGCAGCTTAGCGGGAGGTGGAGGAGATACGCAGTATTTT
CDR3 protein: CASSLAGGGGDTQYF

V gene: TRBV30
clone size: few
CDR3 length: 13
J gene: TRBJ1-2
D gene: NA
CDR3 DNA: TGTGCCTGGAGTGTAACCAGTCCTGGGGGCTACACCTTC
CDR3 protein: CAWSVTSPGGYTF

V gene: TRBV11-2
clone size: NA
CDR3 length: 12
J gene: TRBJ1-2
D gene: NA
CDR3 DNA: TGTGCCAGCCAGGATTTGCACTATGGCTACACCTTC
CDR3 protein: CASQDLHYGYTF

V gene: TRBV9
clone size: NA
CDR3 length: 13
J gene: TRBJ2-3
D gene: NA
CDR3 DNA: TGTGCCAGCAGCGTAGAAAGCCTGGGTACGCAGTATTTT
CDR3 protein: CASSVESLGTQYF

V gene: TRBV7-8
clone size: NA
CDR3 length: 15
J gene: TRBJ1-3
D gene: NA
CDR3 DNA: TGTGCCAGCAGCGGAAACTCCGGACGTGGAAACACCATATATTTT
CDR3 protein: CASSGNSGRGNTIYF

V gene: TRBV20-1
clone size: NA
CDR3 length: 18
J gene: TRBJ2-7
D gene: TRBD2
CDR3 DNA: TGCAGTGCTAGTACGGGGGGCCTAGCGGGAGGGCCCTCCTACGAGCAGTACTTC
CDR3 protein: CSASTGGLAGGPSYEQYF

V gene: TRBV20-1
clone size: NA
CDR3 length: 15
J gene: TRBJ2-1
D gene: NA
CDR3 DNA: TGCAGTGCTATGGTGTGGCTAGCGTTAGACGTGGAGCAGTTCTTC
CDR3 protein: CSAMVWLALDVEQFF

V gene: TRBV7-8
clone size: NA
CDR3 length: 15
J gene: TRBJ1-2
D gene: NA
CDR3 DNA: TGTGCCAGCAGCATAAGTCGGATCCCTAACTATGGCTACACCTTC
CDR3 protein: CASSISRIPNYGYTF

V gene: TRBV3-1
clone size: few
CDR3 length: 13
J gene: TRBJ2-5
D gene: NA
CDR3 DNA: TGTGCCAGCAGCCAAGGGTTCTTAGAGACCCAGTACTTC
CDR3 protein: CASSQGFLETQYF

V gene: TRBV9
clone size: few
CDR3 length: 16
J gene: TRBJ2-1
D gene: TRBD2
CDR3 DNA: TGTGCCAGCAGCGTCGTAGGGGTGGGGACTACTCTAGAGCAGTTCTTC
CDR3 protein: CASSVVGVGTTLEQFF

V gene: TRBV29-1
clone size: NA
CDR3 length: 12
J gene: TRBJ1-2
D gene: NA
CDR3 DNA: TGCAGCGTTGCGCGGGGCGGGGAGGGCTACACCTTC
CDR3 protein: CSVARGGEGYTF

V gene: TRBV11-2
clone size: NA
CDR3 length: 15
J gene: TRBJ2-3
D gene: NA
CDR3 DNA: TGTGCCAGCAACTTCCTGGCGGGCCGCACAGATACGCAGTATTTT
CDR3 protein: CASNFLAGRTDTQYF

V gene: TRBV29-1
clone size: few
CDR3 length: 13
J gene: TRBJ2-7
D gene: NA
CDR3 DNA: TGCAGCGTAGAGCTAGATCCGGCTTACGAGCAGTACTTC
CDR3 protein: CSVELDPAYEQYF

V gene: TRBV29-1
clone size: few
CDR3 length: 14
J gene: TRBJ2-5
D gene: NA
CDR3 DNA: TGCAGCGTTGTGTTAGGAAACAGGGAGGAGACCCAGTACTTC
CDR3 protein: CSVVLGNREETQYF

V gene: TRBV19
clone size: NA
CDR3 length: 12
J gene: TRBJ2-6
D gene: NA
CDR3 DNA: TGTGCCAGTAATTCATTCGCCAACGTCCTGACTTTC
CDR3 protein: CASNSFANVLTF

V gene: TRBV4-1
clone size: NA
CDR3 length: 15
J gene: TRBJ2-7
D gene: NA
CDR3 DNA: TGCGCCAGCAGCCAAGAAACGTCCCCCCTCTACGAGCAGTACTTC
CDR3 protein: CASSQETSPLYEQYF

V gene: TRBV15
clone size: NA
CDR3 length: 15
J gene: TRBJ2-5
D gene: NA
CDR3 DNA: TGTGCCACCAGCAGAGATCGCCAACTCCGAGAGACCCAGTACTTC
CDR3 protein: CATSRDRQLRETQYF

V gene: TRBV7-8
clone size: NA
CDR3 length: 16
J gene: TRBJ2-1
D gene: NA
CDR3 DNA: TGTGCCAGCAGCTTAGCAAGTATAAGGGGAAACAATGAGCAGTTCTTC
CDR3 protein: CASSLASIRGNNEQFF

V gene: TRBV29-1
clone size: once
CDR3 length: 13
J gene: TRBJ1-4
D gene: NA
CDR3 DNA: TGCAGCGTTGAAGGGGCGCCAGGTGAAAAACTGTTTTTT
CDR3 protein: CSVEGAPGEKLFF

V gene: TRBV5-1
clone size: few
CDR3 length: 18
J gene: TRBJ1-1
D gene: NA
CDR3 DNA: TGCGCCAGCAGCTTGGCCAACGGGACAAGGTCCCAGAACACTGAAGCTTTCTTT
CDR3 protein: CASSLANGTRSQNTEAFF

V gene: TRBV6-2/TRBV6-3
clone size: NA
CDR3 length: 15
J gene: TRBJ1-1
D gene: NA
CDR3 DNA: TGTGCCAGCATCCCCCGAGAGGGGCGGTTTACTGAAGCTTTCTTT
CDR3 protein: CASIPREGRFTEAFF

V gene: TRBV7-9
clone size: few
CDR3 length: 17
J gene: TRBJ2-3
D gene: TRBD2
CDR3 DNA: TGTGCCAGCAGCTTGTGGACTAGCGGGAGTGGGTCCGATACGCAGTATTTT
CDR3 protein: CASSLWTSGSGSDTQYF

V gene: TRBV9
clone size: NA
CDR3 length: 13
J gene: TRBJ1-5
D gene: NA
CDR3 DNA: TGTGCCAGCAGCGTAGACGGTAATCAGCCCCAGCATTTT
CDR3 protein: CASSVDGNQPQHF

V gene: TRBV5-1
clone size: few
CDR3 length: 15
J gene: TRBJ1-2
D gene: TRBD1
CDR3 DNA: TGCGCCAGCAGCTCCCTGGGACAGGGGGCGCCTGGCTACACCTTC
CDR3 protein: CASSSLGQGAPGYTF

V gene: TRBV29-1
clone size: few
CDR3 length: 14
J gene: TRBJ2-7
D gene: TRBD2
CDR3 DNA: TGCAGCGCGTACGGGAGGGGCCAGGGCCACGAGCAGTACTTC
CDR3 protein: CSAYGRGQGHEQYF

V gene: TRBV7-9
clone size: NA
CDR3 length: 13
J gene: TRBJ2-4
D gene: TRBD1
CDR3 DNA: TGTGCCAGCAGCTTAGTCCAACAGGGGGCACGGTACTTC
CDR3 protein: CASSLVQQGARYF

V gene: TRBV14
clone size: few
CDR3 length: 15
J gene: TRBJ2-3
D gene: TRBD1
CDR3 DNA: TGTGCCAGCAGCCAAAGGGGGCTTCCCACAGATACGCAGTATTTT
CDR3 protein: CASSQRGLPTDTQYF

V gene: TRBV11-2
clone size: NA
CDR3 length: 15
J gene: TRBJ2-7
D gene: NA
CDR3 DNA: TGTGCCAGCAGCTTAGAAGGTGGGAGGCCCTACGAGCAGTACTTC
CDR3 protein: CASSLEGGRPYEQYF

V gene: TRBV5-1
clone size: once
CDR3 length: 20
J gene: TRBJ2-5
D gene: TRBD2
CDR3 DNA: TGCGCCAGCAGCTTGACAATGCTAGCGGGAGGGCTCAGTTCCTACAATGAGCAGTACTTC
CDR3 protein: CASSLTMLAGGLSSYNEQYF

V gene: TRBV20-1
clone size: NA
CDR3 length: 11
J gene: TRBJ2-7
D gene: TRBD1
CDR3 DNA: TGCAGCGTTGAGGGGGCGGACGAGCAGTACTTC
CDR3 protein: CSVEGADEQYF

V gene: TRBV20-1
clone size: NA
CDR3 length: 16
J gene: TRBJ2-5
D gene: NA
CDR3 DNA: TGCAGTGCTAGAGATGCCCGCACAGCGAACCGTGAGACCCAGTACTTC
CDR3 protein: CSARDARTANRETQYF

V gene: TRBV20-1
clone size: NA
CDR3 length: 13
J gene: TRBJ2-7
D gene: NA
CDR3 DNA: TGCAGTGCGGTCCTCTCCGCGGGCTACGAGCAGTACTTC
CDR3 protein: CSAVLSAGYEQYF

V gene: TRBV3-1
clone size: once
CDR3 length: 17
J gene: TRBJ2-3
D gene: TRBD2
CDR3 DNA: TGTGCCAGCAGCGGCACGACTAGCATGGGGAGCACAGATACGCAGTATTTT
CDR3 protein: CASSGTTSMGSTDTQYF

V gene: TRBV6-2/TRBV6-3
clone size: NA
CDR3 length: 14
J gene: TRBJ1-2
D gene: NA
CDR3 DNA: TGTGCCAGCAGCGCCTTAGATACCTCCGGCGGCTACACCTTC
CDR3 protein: CASSALDTSGGYTF